The 20 T cell receptor beta chains reported below all come from one sample, sequenced in a study of blood T cell repertoires in COVID-19 (dated by TCRdb to 2019 to 2021). Library creation used the immunoSEQ multiplex PCR assay. The clones in this table, taken by TCRdb from immuneACCESS, are in-frame only. Not every clone is retained; where verified, under half of the shortfall comes from an unresolved V gene, and the cause of the rest is unknown. A total of over 150,000 clones appear in this sample, under 95% of them only once. Roughly 4.5% of the sample goes to the ten largest clones. Material for sequencing was peripheral blood. The source is a man between 18 and 35 years old with COVID-19, enrolled during active disease.

The J gene is TRBJ2-5, the V gene TRBV10-1; tentative D call: TRBD1 (5 bases). V was trimmed by 11 bases and J by 1 base, leaving 17 bases between them. Per the germline V gene, CDR1 is WNHNN and CDR2 is SYGVQD (reference sequence). The CDR3 runs to 14 residues. In DNA form, the CDR3 reads TGCGCCTTATTAGGGAAACAGGCCCAAGAGACCCAGTACTTC. Its protein is CALLGKQAQETQYF.

This clone was counted once. The J gene is TRBJ2-1, the V gene TRBV5-1; D is possibly TRBD2 (5 bases). CDR3 length: 19 residues. The V and J ends lost 2 bases and 0 bases respectively, with 21 bases between them. The germline V gene encodes CDR1 SGHRS and CDR2 YFSETQ. The CDR3 here is CASSFPSSTRLSSYNEQFF. CDR3 nucleotides: TGCGCCAGCAGCTTTCCCTCCTCAACTAGGTTGAGCTCCTACAATGAGCAGTTCTTC.

The V gene is TRBV5-1, the J gene TRBJ2-1; D gene unclear. Germline V lookup: CDR1 SGHRS, CDR2 YFSETQ. Deletions cut 4 bases from V and 1 base from J, with 9 bases between. The CDR3 runs 14 residues. CDR3 region: CASSHAPSYNEQFF. CDR3 sequence (DNA): TGCGCCAGCAGCCATGCGCCGTCCTACAATGAGCAGTTCTTC.

This clone is a singleton in its sample. The CDR3 bases are TGTGCCTGGACCCCGAGCCAAAACACTGAAGCTTTCTTT. It is translated as CAWTPSQNTEAFF. The V and J genes are TRBV30 and TRBJ1-1; D is unresolved. The CDR3 has 13 residues. Germline CDR1 GTSNPN, CDR2 SVGIG (reference sequence). V dropped 4 bases and J dropped 2 bases, with 11 bases sitting between them.

The rearrangement uses TRBV27 and TRBJ1-5, with a tentative D call TRBD1 (5 bases). Between the trimmed V and J ends, which lost 5 bases and 1 base, there was a span of 18 bases. Germline V gives CDR1 MNHEY, CDR2 SMNVEV (reference sequence). This CDR3 has 17 residues. The CDR3 region is CASSLLGGVKSNQPQHF. The CDR3 DNA follows: TGTGCCAGCAGTCTTCTTGGGGGGGTAAAGAGCAATCAGCCCCAGCATTTT.

This chain uses TRBV9 with TRBJ2-3; 7 nucleotides agree with TRBD2. The CDR3 has 16 residues. V shed 1 base, J shed 1 base, and the junction held 6 bases outside the gene matches. The germline CDR1 and CDR2 sequences are SGDLS and YYNGEE. CDR3 sequence: CASSVKGGSGTDTQYF. The CDR3 nucleotides are TGTGCCAGCAGCGTAAAGGGCGGGAGCGGCACAGATACGCAGTATTTT.

The chain has TRBV4-3 and TRBJ1-1, with no clear D. Germline-derived CDR1 and CDR2 are LGHNA and YSLEER. The CDR3 length is 17 residues. V lost 4 bases and J lost 3, with 21 bases in between. The CDR3 sequence is CASSPGRRGRGDTEAFF. In DNA, the CDR3 is TGCGCCAGCAGCCCTGGACGTCGCGGGCGCGGGGACACTGAAGCTTTCTTT.

This chain links TRBV24-1 with TRBJ2-3; 7 positions agree with TRBD1. V trimming: 3 bases; J trimming: 1 base; junction bases outside the gene matches: 3. CDR1 is KGHDR, CDR2 SFDVKD, per germline. The CDR3 runs 15 residues. DNA for the CDR3: TGTGCCACCAGTGATCCTGGACAGGGCACAGATACGCAGTATTTT. Protein: CATSDPGQGTDTQYF.

The V and J genes are TRBV4-3 and TRBJ1-2; tentatively, D is TRBD1 (6 bases). V was pared by 4 bases and J by 6 bases, with 18 bases between. The germline V gene encodes CDR1 LGHNA and CDR2 YSLEER. This CDR3 is built from 15 residues. CDR3 nucleotides: TGCGCCAGCAGCCCTCACAGGGTTGGGGCCGATGGCTACACCTTC. Translation: CASSPHRVGADGYTF.

The CDR3 loop is CSFPDGSSYNEQFF. The CDR3, as DNA: TGCAGCTTCCCGGACGGGAGCTCCTACAATGAGCAGTTCTTC. This rearrangement joins TRBV29-1 to TRBJ2-1; tentatively, D is TRBD2 (6 bases). V gave up 8 bases and J gave up 0 bases, with 14 bases separating them. Germline lookup yields CDR1 SQVTM and CDR2 ANQGSEA. The CDR3 is made up of 14 amino acids.

J is TRBJ2-1 and V is TRBV9; 11 nucleotides agree with TRBD2. This CDR3 has 17 residues. Trimming took 4 bases from V and 4 from J; bases not matched to a gene: 10. In germline, CDR1 is SGDLS, CDR2 YYNGEE. DNA for the CDR3: TGTGCCAGCAGCCCCGAGGGGGGACTAGCGGCTTACAATGAGCAGTTCTTC. Encoded protein: CASSPEGGLAAYNEQFF.

The gene calls are TRBV6-5 and TRBJ2-5; D may be TRBD2 (5 bases). Germline values: CDR1 MNHEY, CDR2 SVGAGI. This CDR3 is 14 amino acids long. Trimming took off 6 bases at V and 2 bases at J, with 13 bases between the two ends. The CDR3 DNA reads TGTGCCAGCAGCCGCCGGGATTATCAAGAGACCCAGTACTTC. It encodes CASSRRDYQETQYF.

This chain joins TRBV7-2 and TRBJ2-1; 11 bases are a match to TRBD2. Germline CDR1 reads SGHTA; CDR2 reads FQGNSA. After removal of 3 bases from V and 7 bases from J, the junction contained 8 bases not matched to a gene. The CDR3 runs 16 residues. CDR3 sequence: CASSFQLTSGSNEQFF. The CDR3 DNA is TGTGCCAGCAGCTTTCAGTTAACTAGCGGGAGTAATGAGCAGTTCTTC.

V and J are TRBV5-6 and TRBJ2-7, with 8 bases matching TRBD1. The trim removed 4 bases at V and 1 base at J, leaving 10 bases unmatched. The germline V gene encodes CDR1 SGHDT and CDR2 YYEEEE. This CDR3 contains 16 residues. CDR3 DNA sequence: TGTGCCAGCAGCGCCCCGGGACAGGTTACTTCCTACGAGCAGTACTTC. It codes for CASSAPGQVTSYEQYF.

The chain employs TRBV13 and TRBJ2-6; weak D call: TRBD2 (5 bases). Germline V gene data show CDR1 as PRHDT and CDR2 as FYEKMQ (reference sequence). The ends were cut back, 2 bases at V and 0 bases at J, with 5 bases in the middle. The CDR3 is 15 amino acids. The CDR3 sequence is CASSLRGSGANVLTF. In DNA, the CDR3 is TGTGCCAGCAGCTTACGGGGCTCTGGGGCCAACGTCCTGACTTTC.

V is TRBV27 and J is TRBJ1-6; TRBD1 matches 10 bases. The CDR3 contains 14 residues. Losses at the gene ends were 5 bases for V and 7 bases for J; bases not matched to a gene: 2. CDR1 is MNHEY, CDR2 SMNVEV, per germline (reference sequence). CDR3 residues: CASSPGQGNSPLHF. Here the CDR3 DNA reads TGTGCCAGCAGTCCGGGACAGGGGAATTCACCCCTCCACTTT.

This clone was detected a few times. The rearrangement links TRBV28 to TRBJ2-7; 9 bases align to TRBD2. The CDR3 is 16 residues long. CDR1 and CDR2 (germline): MDHEN, SYDVKM. Trimming removed 6 bases from V and 3 bases from J; junction bases left unmatched: 12. The CDR3 reads CASSSPRLAGNYEQYF. Written as DNA, the CDR3 is TGTGCCAGCAGCTCTCCCCGGCTAGCGGGAAACTACGAGCAGTACTTC.

J is TRBJ2-2 and V is TRBV5-4, with 8 positions matching TRBD1. CDR3 length: 17 residues. Per germline, CDR1 SGHNT and CDR2 YYREEE (reference sequence). V trimming: 4 bases; J trimming: 1 base; junction bases outside the gene matches: 9. CDR3 sequence: CASSLNPGTGNTGELFF. The CDR3 region has the DNA TGTGCCAGCAGCCTTAACCCCGGGACAGGGAACACCGGGGAGCTGTTTTTT.

The chain joins TRBV28 to TRBJ1-5; 10 bases line up with TRBD1. The CDR3 is 14 residues long. Losses at the gene ends were 6 bases for V and 5 bases for J; bases not matched to a gene: 4. Germline CDR1 is MDHEN and CDR2 is SYDVKM. The CDR3 spells CASSPTGGYQPQHF. The DNA for the CDR3 is TGTGCCAGCAGCCCGACAGGGGGCTATCAGCCCCAGCATTTT.

The CDR3 nucleotides read TGTGCCAGCAGCGTTGGCCCCTGGGACAGGGGCTACGAGCAGTACTTC. This encodes CASSVGPWDRGYEQYF. The V gene is TRBV6-2 or TRBV6-3, the J gene TRBJ2-7; 10 bases are a match to TRBD1. The germline V gene has CDR1 MNHEY and CDR2 SVGEGT. V shed 6 bases and J 3 bases; nucleotides not matched to a gene: 11. The CDR3 has 16 amino acids.